A single sample is the source of the 31 T cell receptor beta chains below, sequenced in a study of T cells after yellow fever vaccination (dated by TCRdb to about 2019). Receptor libraries were prepared by 5' RACE. Reads for this sample came from an Illumina HiSeq 2500. TCRdb applied fastp at Q25 and MiXCR to the public reads, then kept only in-frame beta chains. Each entry is one CDR3 protein sequence, shown with its most common DNA and genes. The sample table lists approximately 550,000 distinct CDR3 sequences, less than 20% of them with a count of one. The top ten clonotypes cover roughly an eighth of the sample. The label giving this sample's treatment or condition can be read as: live attenuated yellow fever vaccine strain. The sample here was PBMCs, taken 15 days after the yellow fever booster vaccination. Source of these receptors: a man aged 25 to 40 who received the YFV17D yellow fever vaccine.

This clonotype was recorded a few times. Here the CDR3 reads CASSLEARHRDRNIQYF. The CDR3 region has the DNA TGCGCCAGCAGCTTGGAGGCCCGACACCGGGACAGAAACATTCAGTACTTC. This chain connects TRBV5-1 to TRBJ2-4; 7 positions match TRBD1. The V and J ends lost 0 bases and 6 bases, in that order; junction bases with no gene match: 12. The CDR3 loop spans 17 amino acids. From germline, CDR1 is SGHRS and CDR2 YFSETQ.

The table lists this clonotype with a few counts. CDR3 in amino acids: CASSFDDRYEQYF. CDR3 bases: TGTGCCAGCAGTTTTGACGACCGCTACGAGCAGTACTTC. This chain links TRBV12-3 or TRBV12-4 with TRBJ2-7; D is ambiguous. The V gene lost 3 bases and the J gene lost 3 bases, with 9 bases spanning the gap. The CDR3 spans 13 residues.

The gene calls are TRBV5-6 and TRBJ2-2, with 12 bases lining up with TRBD2. The CDR3 covers 20 residues. V dropped 3 bases and J dropped 2; count of bases not matched to a gene: 14. Germline lookup yields CDR1 SGHDT and CDR2 YYEEEE. The CDR3 loop is CASSSRTSGISLLNTGELFF. As DNA, the CDR3 is TGTGCCAGCAGCTCCCGGACTAGCGGGATCTCCCTCCTTAACACCGGGGAGCTGTTTTTT.

The genes are TRBV6-1 and TRBJ1-4, with D perhaps TRBD1 (6 bases). Trimming removed 8 bases from V and 7 bases from J, with 20 bases in between. Germline V lookup: CDR1 MNHNS, CDR2 SASEGT. This CDR3 has 15 residues. The CDR3 loop reads CASHTGGPTFEKLFF. For the CDR3, the DNA is TGTGCCAGCCATACTGGGGGCCCAACGTTTGAAAAACTGTTTTTT.

This clonotype was picked up a small number of times. This rearrangement joins TRBV5-1 to TRBJ2-1; D ambiguous. V lost 5 bases to trimming and J lost 5 bases, with 14 bases between them. The CDR3 extends over 14 amino acids. Germline V lookup: CDR1 SGHRS, CDR2 YFSETQ. The CDR3 loop reads CASSSTGTNNEQFF. The CDR3 nucleotides read TGCGCCAGCAGTTCAACCGGTACCAACAATGAGCAGTTCTTC.

This clonotype has only a few counts. The chain couples TRBV18 to TRBJ2-3; TRBD2 aligns across 7 bases. Trimming took 3 bases from V and 4 from J; bases not matched to a gene: 4. The CDR3 contains 14 residues. Germline-derived CDR1 and CDR2 are KGHSH and LQKENI. CDR3 DNA sequence: TGTGCCAGCTCACCCCGGGAGGTCCCAGATACGCAGTATTTT. It yields the protein CASSPREVPDTQYF. Based on the CDR3 plus reference TRBV18 and TRBJ2-3, the full variable domain is NAGVMQNPRHLVRRRGQEARLRCSPMKGHSHVYWYRQLPEEGLKFMVYLQKENIIDESGMPKERFSAEFPKEGPSILRIQQVVRGDSAAYFCASSPREVPDTQYFGPGTRLTVL.

The table lists this clonotype with a few counts. The chain recombines TRBV18 with TRBJ2-3; D is unresolved. V was cut by 2 bases and J by 7 bases, with 4 bases left in between. Germline V gene data show CDR1 as KGHSH and CDR2 as LQKENI. This CDR3 region has 11 residues. CDR3 nucleotide sequence: TGTGCCAGCTCACCAGGGAATACGCAGTATTTT. Translated, it gives CASSPGNTQYF.

The chain recombines TRBV6-2 or TRBV6-3 with TRBJ2-2, with D uncertain. V shed 7 bases and J shed 1 base, with 4 bases lying between them. The length of the CDR3 is 12 residues. Germline V gene sequence: CDR1 MNHEY, CDR2 SVGEGT. The CDR3 bases are TGTGCCAGCACGGAGAACACCGGGGAGCTGTTTTTT. It is translated as CASTENTGELFF.

CDR3 sequence: CASSLGTSGRRHEQYF. The CDR3 DNA reads as TGCGCCAGCAGCTTGGGGACTAGCGGGAGGAGGCACGAGCAGTACTTC. The chain couples TRBV5-1 to TRBJ2-7; TRBD2 agrees at 14 bases. The trim removed 0 bases at V and 5 bases at J, leaving 4 bases unmatched. This CDR3 has 16 amino acids. From germline, CDR1 is SGHRS and CDR2 YFSETQ.

The rearrangement links TRBV5-6 to TRBJ2-1; 10 bases fit TRBD1. Germline trimming cut 4 bases from V and 6 bases from J; bases unmatched to any gene: 10. Germline-derived CDR1 and CDR2 are SGHDT and YYEEEE. CDR3 length equals 16 residues. The chain's CDR3 is CASSEGLTGGLNEQFF. The CDR3 DNA is TGTGCCAGCAGCGAGGGACTGACAGGGGGCCTCAATGAGCAGTTCTTC. Supplemented by reference TRBV5-6 and TRBJ2-1, the full variable domain reads DAGVTQSPTHLIKTRGQQVTLRCSPKSGHDTVSWYQQALGQGPQFIFQYYEEEERQRGNFPDRFSGHQFPNYSSELNVNALLLGDSALYLCASSEGLTGGLNEQFFGPGTRLTVL.

The CDR3 here is CASSLVGPLAKNIQYF. The CDR3 DNA reads TGTGCCAGCAGCTTAGTGGGGCCTCTAGCCAAAAACATTCAGTACTTC. This rearrangement joins TRBV7-2 to TRBJ2-4, with D possibly TRBD1 on 5 matching bases. Germline loops: CDR1 SGHTA, CDR2 FQGNSA. The V end was cut by 1 base, the J end by 0 bases, with 10 bases between. There are 16 residues in the CDR3. The whole variable domain, filled in from reference TRBV7-2 and TRBJ2-4, reads GAGVSQSPSNKVTEKGKDVELRCDPISGHTALYWYRQSLGQGLEFLIYFQGNSAPDKSGLPSDRFSAERTGGSVSTLTIQRTQQEDSAVYLCASSLVGPLAKNIQYFGAGTRLSVL.

This clonotype was seen only a few times. This rearrangement joins TRBV20-1 to TRBJ2-7, with TRBD2 identical over 7 bases. The CDR3 is 13 residues long. Per the germline V gene, CDR1 is DFQATT and CDR2 is SNEGSKA (reference sequence). Trimming removed 4 bases from V and 5 bases from J; junction bases left unmatched: 8. As DNA, the CDR3 is TGCAGTGCTATGGCGGGGGACGTCCACGAGCAGTACTTC. Encoded protein: CSAMAGDVHEQYF.

Comment on this clonotype: An end of the junction differs from the germline gene, which may be a read error. The chain is built from TRBV28 and TRBJ2-2; D may correspond to TRBD1 or TRBD2 (6 bases each). The V gene's germline CDR1 is MDHEN and CDR2 SYDVKM. The CDR3 is made up of 14 amino acids. CDR3 sequence (DNA): TGTGCCAGCACCCTAGGGGGGACCACCGAGGAGCTGTTTTTT. Translating gives CASTLGGTTEELFF.

The V call is TRBV20-1, the J call TRBJ1-4; no reliable D call. The CDR3 has 13 residues. Germline assignment: CDR1 DFQATT and CDR2 SNEGSKA (reference sequence). With 6 bases removed from V and 7 bases from J, the gap between germline ends came to 15 bases. The CDR3 loop reads CSATLRVGEKLFF. The CDR3 DNA follows: TGCAGTGCCACCCTACGGGTGGGTGAAAAACTGTTTTTT.

This clonotype was seen a handful of times. The genes are TRBV9 and TRBJ1-1; D may be TRBD1 (6 bases). This CDR3 comprises 13 residues. Between the trimmed V and J ends, which lost 2 bases and 12 bases, there was a span of 17 bases. Germline lookup yields CDR1 SGDLS and CDR2 YYNGEE. The CDR3 reads CASSVVTGGKTFF. DNA for the CDR3: TGTGCCAGCAGCGTCGTGACAGGTGGGAAAACTTTCTTT.

This clonotype was detected only a few times. The V call is TRBV5-1, the J call TRBJ2-1; 15 nucleotides agree with TRBD2. CDR1 SGHRS and CDR2 YFSETQ come from the germline V gene. The CDR3 covers 15 residues. V lost 2 bases, J lost 9 bases, and 3 bases stayed unmatched. For the CDR3, the DNA is TGCGCCAGCAGCTTTAGGGGACTAGCGGGAGGTGAGCAGTTCTTC. The encoded protein is CASSFRGLAGGEQFF.

V and J are TRBV6-5 and TRBJ1-1, with D hard to call. Deletions cut 2 bases from V and 8 bases from J, with 12 bases between. This CDR3 contains 13 residues. Per the germline V gene, CDR1 is MNHEY and CDR2 is SVGAGI. The CDR3 spells CASSYRTLNEAFF. The DNA of the CDR3 is TGTGCCAGCAGTTACAGAACCCTAAACGAAGCTTTCTTT.

Only a few counts were recorded for this clonotype. The chain uses TRBV12-3 or TRBV12-4 and TRBJ2-7; TRBD2 is a possible D gene (5 bases). The CDR3 totals 14 residues. V was cut by 6 bases and J by 4 bases, with 16 bases left in between. CDR3 sequence reads: CASSLNPPGYEQYF. DNA for the CDR3: TGTGCCAGCAGCCTTAACCCTCCGGGGTACGAGCAGTACTTC.

This clonotype has more than one count but fewer than ten. The chain is built from TRBV12-3 or TRBV12-4 and TRBJ2-1; TRBD1 matches 9 bases. CDR3 length equals 15 residues. With 6 bases clipped from V and 3 bases from J, the junction kept 6 bases outside the gene matches. The CDR3 bases are TGTGCCAGCAGCCAAAGACAGGGGGGCTACAATGAGCAGTTCTTC. Residues: CASSQRQGGYNEQFF.

The chain's CDR3 is CATSRYNLGQNTGELFF. The CDR3 DNA reads TGTGCCACCAGCAGATATAATCTTGGGCAGAACACCGGGGAGCTGTTTTTT. The V call is TRBV15, the J call TRBJ2-2; D not resolved. This CDR3 comprises 17 residues. Per the germline V gene, CDR1 is LNHNV and CDR2 is YYDKDF (reference sequence). Trimming shortened V by 2 bases and J by 1 base, and 14 bases separated the two germline ends.

V gene TRBV27 combines with J gene TRBJ2-7, with 7 bases fitting TRBD1. Germline V gene sequence: CDR1 MNHEY, CDR2 SMNVEV (reference sequence). J gave up 2 bases and V 3 bases, and 4 bases lay outside the gene matches. This CDR3 has 14 residues. The CDR3 loop is CASSFKGQPYEQYF. The CDR3 bases are TGTGCCAGCAGTTTTAAGGGACAGCCCTACGAGCAGTACTTC.

The chain is built from TRBV10-3 and TRBJ2-5; D not certain. Germline V gene lookup returns CDR1 ENHRY and CDR2 SYGVKD. The CDR3 has 13 residues. Trimming took off 3 bases at V and 4 bases at J, with 9 bases between the two ends. CDR3 protein: CAISEGVGETQYF. CDR3 bases: TGTGCCATCAGTGAAGGAGTTGGAGAGACCCAGTACTTC.

The chain carries TRBV5-1 and TRBJ2-7; weak D call: TRBD1 (5 bases). The CDR3 covers 15 residues. Looked up from germline, CDR1 is SGHRS and CDR2 is YFSETQ. The V end lost 0 bases, the J end lost 4 bases, and 14 bases lay between the germline ends. The CDR3: CASSLGPQDQYEQYF. In DNA form, the CDR3 reads TGCGCCAGCAGCTTGGGCCCACAGGACCAATACGAGCAGTACTTC.

J is TRBJ2-6 and V is TRBV20-1, with D possibly being TRBD1 or TRBD2 (6 bases each). Trimming stripped 2 bases from V and 0 bases from J, with 14 bases between. This CDR3 comprises 17 residues. The germline CDR1 and CDR2 sequences are DFQATT and SNEGSKA (reference sequence). The CDR3, as DNA: TGCAGTGCTAGACAGGGGACTCCCAGCTCTGGGGCCAACGTCCTGACTTTC. This encodes CSARQGTPSSGANVLTF.

The chain couples TRBV10-3 to TRBJ2-1, with D perhaps matching TRBD2 (6 bases). In germline, CDR1 is ENHRY, CDR2 SYGVKD. This CDR3 spans 12 amino acids. The V gene lost 2 bases and the J gene lost 9 bases, with 8 bases spanning the gap. Here the CDR3 DNA reads TGTGCCATCAGTGAGGGGGGGACTGAGCAGTTCTTC. Protein sequence: CAISEGGTEQFF.

J is TRBJ2-7 and V is TRBV12-3 or TRBV12-4; a weak D match, TRBD1 (6 bases). CDR3 length equals 11 residues. The V end lost 4 bases, the J end lost 7 bases, and 8 bases lay between the germline ends. CDR3 coding DNA: TGTGCCAGCAGTTCCGGACAGGAGCAGTACTTC. It codes for CASSSGQEQYF.

In its sample, this clonotype was seen a few times. The chain carries TRBV5-1 and TRBJ2-5, with 7 positions matching TRBD1. CDR3 size: 14 residues. Germline CDR1 and CDR2: SGHRS and YFSETQ. V lost 6 bases to trimming and J lost 1 base; unmatched junction nucleotides: 6. The CDR3 reads CASKEYRGQETQYF. In nucleotides, the CDR3 is TGCGCCAGCAAGGAGTACAGGGGCCAAGAGACCCAGTACTTC.

This rearrangement joins TRBV5-1 to TRBJ2-7, with a possible D match to TRBD1 (5 bases). The V gene lost 2 bases and the J gene lost 3 bases, with 12 bases spanning the gap. Per the germline V gene, CDR1 is SGHRS and CDR2 is YFSETQ. The CDR3 spans 14 residues. The CDR3 DNA reads TGCGCCAGCAGCTTCCAAACAGGAATCTACGAGCAGTACTTC. It encodes CASSFQTGIYEQYF.

This clonotype was detected only a few times. The V and J genes are TRBV29-1 and TRBJ1-2; TRBD1 matches 7 bases. Looked up from germline, CDR1 is SQVTM and CDR2 is ANQGSEA. The CDR3 has 13 amino acids. J gave up 3 bases and V 7 bases, and 8 bases lay outside the gene matches. CDR3 protein: CSAYTGAHYGYTF. As DNA, the CDR3 is TGCAGCGCATACACAGGGGCTCACTATGGCTACACCTTC.

The V call is TRBV15, the J call TRBJ1-2; no definite D call. The CDR3 runs to 11 residues. Germline V gene sequence: CDR1 LNHNV, CDR2 YYDKDF (reference sequence). The V gene lost 3 bases and the J gene lost 5 bases, with 4 bases spanning the gap. Here the CDR3 DNA reads TGTGCCACCAGCAGCAAGTATGGCTACACCTTC. Protein product: CATSSKYGYTF.

In this sample, this clonotype turned up a few times. For the CDR3, the DNA is TGCAGTGCCCTACCAAGGAGCCAAGAGACCCAGTACTTC. Protein product: CSALPRSQETQYF. This chain links TRBV20-1 with TRBJ2-5; D is unresolved. In germline, CDR1 is DFQATT, CDR2 SNEGSKA (reference sequence). CDR3 size: 13 residues. Between the trimmed V and J ends, which lost 6 bases and 1 base, there was a span of 12 bases.